This T cell receptor (beta chain) was sequenced for a study of PD-1 blockade in mismatch repair-deficient tumors. Regarding the study as a whole: After pembrolizumab, tumor-resident clones rose rapidly, then generally contracted before radiologic responses.

The CDR3 covers 14 residues. Per germline, CDR1 SGHRS and CDR2 YFSETQ. V dropped 0 bases and J dropped 0 bases, with 5 bases sitting between them. As to this clone: As yet, its antigen is unknown.

Sequencing was performed with immunoSEQ multiplex PCR; in TCRdb, only in-frame clones are kept and a portion is missing. The sample records over 100,000 clones, about 74% being singletons. The chain links TRBV5-1 to TRBJ2-3; D uncertain. This receptor was taken from an adult with mismatch repair-deficient cancer. The starting material was peripheral blood, obtained about 60 weeks after starting pembrolizumab. The CDR3, as DNA: TGCGCCAGCAGCTTGGACATTAGCACAGATACGCAGTATTTT. As protein: CASSLDISTDTQYF.